This T cell receptor (beta chain) was sequenced for a study of T-cell reconstitution after alpha-beta-depleted transplantation in children. Broader study findings: At one year after transplant, newly produced T cells mostly accounted for T-cell counts and diversity.

At least ten counts were recorded for this clonotype. Its antigen is as yet unknown. Unique molecular identifiers were used to barcode this TCRbeta library. TCRdb reanalysed the PCR reads using MiXCR and keeps one entry per CDR3 protein. Of roughly 500,000 distinct CDR3 sequences detected, about 10% appear once; the ten largest clones hold around 2%. The V gene end was trimmed by 1 base and the J gene end by 0 bases; junction bases not matched to a gene: 2. CDR1 is SGDLS, CDR2 YYNGEE, per germline. CDR3 length equals 15 residues. Sequencing used PBMCs, obtained before TCRalphabeta/CD19-depleted stem cell transplant. This TCR derives from a child under 10 years old with inherited bone marrow failure, due to receive a stem cell transplant. V is TRBV9 and J is TRBJ1-1; 8 bases map to TRBD1. The CDR3 DNA sequence: TGTGCCAGCAGCGTACAGGGGGCGATGAACACTGAAGCTTTCTTT. Amino acids: CASSVQGAMNTEAFF.